A single T cell receptor beta chain is shown here with its context. Different DNA sequences within this sample yield the same CDR3. This record belongs to a study of T cell responses to AZD1222 COVID-19 vaccine. The CDR3 runs to 13 residues. The V end lost 5 bases, the J end lost 3 bases, and 7 bases lay between the germline ends. In germline, CDR1 is MNHEY, CDR2 SVGAGI. The repertoire was sequenced with immunoSEQ multiplex PCR; TCRdb's copy has only in-frame clones and lacks some. This sample yields 150,000 to 200,000 clones, of which about 87% are seen a single time; roughly 6% belongs to the top ten.

This chain uses TRBV6-5 with TRBJ2-2; D might be TRBD1 or TRBD2, each matching 5 bases. This TCR derives from an adult in good health. The source was peripheral blood, collected on day 0 of AZD1222 vaccination. Here the CDR3 DNA reads TGTGCCAGCAGTCGAGGGGACACCGGGGAGCTGTTTTTT. Amino acids: CASSRGDTGELFF.